These T cell receptor beta chains were read from a single sample in a study of T-cell memory formation after mild COVID-19. TCRdb independently ran MiXCR on the 5' RACE reads; one entry per CDR3 protein. Of under 550,000 distinct CDR3 sequences listed, about a sixth were seen once; the top ten hold 20% to 25%. The sequenced sample consisted of PBMCs or a T cell subset sorted from them (not recorded which). The receptors stem from a man aged 18 to 30 who had mild COVID-19 (a few samples of this study predate the infection). Cell type and time point are not known. Each CDR3 is given with its conserved first and last residue. The D gene is left open where the match is weak. The size entry is marked missing in some rows and otherwise reads once, few, many or a size class.

j_gene	v_gene	abundance	d_gene	CDR3aa	CDR3nt
TRBJ2-1	TRBV7-9	few	.	CASSLGLGGVGNEQFF	TGTGCCAGCAGCTTGGGCCTGGGGGGTGTTGGAAATGAGCAGTTCTTC
TRBJ2-7	TRBV12-3/TRBV12-4	many	TRBD1	CASSWGQGEYEQYF	TGTGCCAGCAGTTGGGGACAGGGCGAGTACGAGCAGTACTTC
TRBJ2-2	TRBV7-3	.	.	CASSMGGARELFF	TGTGCCAGCAGCATGGGGGGGGCGCGGGAGCTGTTTTTT
TRBJ2-3	TRBV12-3/TRBV12-4	few	TRBD2	CASGGWVAGGHSTDTQYF	TGTGCCAGCGGGGGGTGGGTAGCGGGGGGTCATAGCACAGATACGCAGTATTTT
TRBJ2-4	TRBV4-1	.	.	CTSSQADKLAKNIQYF	TGCACCAGCAGCCAAGCGGACAAACTAGCCAAAAACATTCAGTACTTC
TRBJ1-1	TRBV11-3	few	.	CASSLSGTTEAFF	TGTGCCAGCAGCTTGAGCGGGACCACTGAAGCTTTCTTT
TRBJ1-6	TRBV7-9	few	.	CASSLSAMSYNSPLHF	TGTGCCAGCAGCTTGTCGGCTATGTCCTATAATTCACCCCTCCACTTT
TRBJ1-6	TRBV7-3	.	.	CASSLTQGSPLHF	TGTGCCAGCAGCTTAACACAGGGTTCACCCCTCCACTTT
TRBJ1-4	TRBV3-1	few	.	CASSQITGVNEKLFF	TGTGCCAGCAGCCAAATAACAGGCGTTAATGAAAAACTGTTTTTT
TRBJ1-3	TRBV6-5	.	.	CASSYSQRSSGNTIYF	TGTGCCAGCAGTTACTCTCAACGGAGCTCTGGAAACACCATATATTTT
TRBJ2-1	TRBV11-2	few	.	CASSLSAGTIYNEQFF	TGTGCCAGCAGCTTATCGGCGGGGACGATATACAATGAGCAGTTCTTC
TRBJ2-5	TRBV7-2	.	.	CASSSRWPKETQYF	TGTGCCAGCAGCTCCAGATGGCCCAAAGAGACCCAGTACTTC
TRBJ2-6	TRBV20-1	few	.	CSARVAGYFGANVLTF	TGCAGTGCTAGAGTTGCCGGATACTTCGGGGCCAACGTCCTGACTTTC
TRBJ2-3	TRBV4-1	.	.	CASSQGPLVGEQYF	TGCGCCAGCAGCCAAGGCCCCCTTGTGGGGGAGCAGTATTTT
TRBJ2-1	TRBV7-2	many	TRBD1	CASSLDRRGLGNEQFF	TGTGCCAGCAGCTTAGATCGCAGGGGGCTAGGGAATGAGCAGTTCTTC
TRBJ2-5	TRBV7-2	few	.	CASSSRGGGKETQYF	TGTGCCAGCAGCTCGCGGGGTGGGGGTAAAGAGACCCAGTACTTC
TRBJ2-5	TRBV9	.	TRBD2	CASSPAGVGETQYF	TGTGCCAGCAGCCCAGCGGGGGTGGGGGAGACCCAGTACTTC
TRBJ1-5	TRBV28	few	TRBD1	CASSLWGRGRNQPQHF	TGTGCCAGCAGTTTATGGGGCAGGGGGCGAAATCAGCCCCAGCATTTT
TRBJ1-1	TRBV29-1	few	.	CSVESSNTEAFF	TGCAGCGTTGAAAGTTCTAACACTGAAGCTTTCTTT
TRBJ1-2	TRBV11-2	many	TRBD1	CASSPGQAWGYTF	TGTGCCAGCAGCCCAGGACAGGCGTGGGGCTACACCTTC
TRBJ1-4	TRBV15	few	TRBD1	CATSRMDRAQEKLFF	TGTGCCACCAGCCGGATGGACAGGGCGCAGGAAAAACTGTTTTTT
TRBJ1-2	TRBV7-9	.	.	CASSLAAPGQGGGYTF	TGTGCCAGCAGCTTAGCGGCCCCGGGGCAGGGAGGCGGCTACACCTTC
TRBJ2-7	TRBV25-1	.	TRBD2	CASTLAGAYEQYF	TGTGCCAGCACACTAGCGGGGGCCTACGAGCAGTACTTC
TRBJ1-2	TRBV6-1	few	TRBD1	CASSEGQGGGYTF	TGTGCCAGCAGTGAGGGACAGGGGGGTGGCTACACCTTC
TRBJ2-3	TRBV20-1	many	.	CSASPDTQYF	TGCAGTGCGAGCCCAGATACGCAGTATTTT
TRBJ2-7	TRBV5-1	many	.	CASKLRNTGDEQYF	TGCGCCAGCAAACTCAGGAATACGGGCGACGAGCAGTACTTC
TRBJ2-2	TRBV18	few	.	CASSPFSSGSNTGELFF	TGTGCCAGCTCACCATTTAGTTCAGGATCAAACACCGGGGAGCTGTTTTTT
TRBJ2-2	TRBV7-2	few	.	CASSLAPGASGELFF	TGTGCCAGCAGCTTAGCCCCGGGGGCAAGCGGGGAGCTGTTTTTT
TRBJ2-3	TRBV19	.	TRBD2	CASSIDLPGLAATDTQYF	TGTGCCAGTAGTATAGACCTCCCTGGGCTAGCGGCCACAGATACGCAGTATTTT
TRBJ2-3	TRBV7-2	few	TRBD2	CASSTPRGGTDTQYF	TGTGCCAGCAGCACCCCCCGGGGGGGGACAGATACGCAGTATTTT
TRBJ2-5	TRBV5-1	few	TRBD2	CASSPWSSGGPYQETQYF	TGCGCCAGCAGCCCATGGTCTAGCGGGGGCCCGTACCAAGAGACCCAGTACTTC
TRBJ2-1	TRBV10-3	few	.	CAISGTDSGDEQFF	TGTGCCATCAGTGGGACAGACTCTGGGGATGAGCAGTTCTTC
TRBJ1-4	TRBV6-1	.	.	CASSEEGWSGFLNEKLFF	TGTGCCAGCAGTGAAGAGGGGTGGTCAGGGTTTCTTAATGAAAAACTGTTTTTT
TRBJ2-5	TRBV4-1	few	.	CASSLNRDRETQYF	TGCGCCAGCAGTCTAAACAGGGATAGAGAGACCCAGTACTTC
TRBJ2-2	TRBV11-2	.	TRBD1	CASSLGLGQGSNTGELFF	TGTGCCAGCAGCTTAGGTCTCGGACAGGGTTCGAACACCGGGGAGCTGTTTTTT
TRBJ2-3	TRBV5-1	few	TRBD2	CASSTERGGVTDTQYF	TGCGCCAGCAGCACAGAGCGGGGGGGAGTGACAGATACGCAGTATTTT
TRBJ1-4	TRBV7-2	few	.	CASSFRRGEKLFF	TGTGCCAGCAGCTTCAGGCGGGGGGAAAAACTGTTTTTT
TRBJ2-5	TRBV9	.	TRBD1	CASSLRDRVGETQYF	TGTGCCAGCAGCCTACGGGACAGGGTGGGAGAGACCCAGTACTTC
TRBJ2-3	TRBV15	few	.	CATSRDRPGDTQYF	TGTGCCACCAGCAGAGACCGGCCCGGGGATACGCAGTATTTT
TRBJ2-2	TRBV11-2	.	.	CASSPGPAGELFF	TGTGCCAGCAGCCCCGGCCCGGCGGGGGAGCTGTTTTTT
TRBJ2-3	TRBV7-2	.	TRBD1	CDSSPGTGWATLYF	TGTGACAGCAGCCCCGGGACAGGGTGGGCGACCCTGTATTTT
TRBJ1-6	TRBV7-6	.	.	CASSQTGYSPLHF	TGTGCCAGCAGTCAAACAGGGTACTCACCCCTCCACTTT
TRBJ1-2	TRBV15	.	.	CATSRDRRSVGYTF	TGTGCCACCAGCAGAGATAGGAGGTCCGTTGGCTACACCTTC
TRBJ2-1	TRBV7-8	.	TRBD2	CASSPVLAAYNEQFF	TGTGCCAGCAGTCCGGTACTAGCGGCTTACAATGAGCAGTTCTTC
TRBJ2-5	TRBV6-4	.	.	CASSVQSSLQETQYF	TGTGCCAGCAGTGTACAGAGTTCCCTACAAGAGACCCAGTACTTC
TRBJ1-1	TRBV3-1	.	TRBD1	CASSSTGNPEAFF	TGTGCCAGCAGCTCGACAGGGAATCCTGAAGCTTTCTTT
TRBJ2-5	TRBV5-1	.	.	CASSTDSQETQYF	TGCGCCAGCAGCACGGACAGCCAAGAGACCCAGTACTTC
TRBJ2-3	TRBV2	.	TRBD2	CASSTSGGPDTQYF	TGTGCCAGCAGTACTAGCGGGGGACCAGATACGCAGTATTTT
TRBJ2-3	TRBV7-9	.	.	CASRTPWQDTDTQYF	TGTGCCAGCAGAACCCCTTGGCAGGACACAGATACGCAGTATTTT
TRBJ1-2	TRBV15	few	.	CATSRDPGGDYGYTF	TGTGCCACCAGCAGAGATCCCGGGGGGGACTATGGCTACACCTTC
TRBJ1-6	TRBV7-2	few	.	CASSLVPSPLHF	TGTGCCAGCAGCTTAGTGCCCTCTCCCCTCCACTTT
TRBJ1-1	TRBV19	.	.	CASSLLDRETEAFF	TGTGCCAGTAGTTTATTAGACCGTGAAACTGAAGCTTTCTTT
TRBJ2-1	TRBV12-3/TRBV12-4	many	.	CASSLGAGINEQFF	TGTGCCAGCAGTTTAGGTGCAGGGATCAATGAGCAGTTCTTC
TRBJ1-4	TRBV27	.	TRBD1	CASSWTGPNEKLFF	TGTGCCAGCAGTTGGACAGGGCCTAATGAAAAACTGTTTTTT
TRBJ2-7	TRBV10-1	few	.	CASSGPGTSKGEQYF	TGCGCCAGCAGTGGCCCCGGGACATCGAAGGGGGAGCAGTACTTC
TRBJ2-5	TRBV5-1	few	TRBD1	CASSLGDRGRLETQYF	TGCGCCAGCAGCTTGGGGGACAGGGGGCGACTGGAGACCCAGTACTTC
TRBJ2-5	TRBV6-2/TRBV6-3	.	.	CASRTDGTQYF	TGTGCCAGCAGGACGGACGGGACCCAGTACTTC
TRBJ2-5	TRBV7-9	.	.	CASSMQGETQYF	TGTGCCAGCAGCATGCAGGGGGAGACCCAGTACTTC
TRBJ2-6	TRBV6-1	few	.	CASIESSGANVLTF	TGTGCCAGCATAGAGAGCTCTGGGGCCAACGTCCTGACTTTC
TRBJ2-3	TRBV4-1	.	TRBD2	CASSARGTSTDTQYF	TGCGCCAGCAGCGCGCGGGGGACTAGCACAGATACGCAGTATTTT